The table lists the clone carrying this TCR beta chain with a few counts. The data were taken from a study of T-cell reconstitution after alpha-beta-depleted transplantation in children. Molecular barcoding with unique molecular identifiers was used for the TCRbeta library. MiXCR was run by TCRdb on the PCR reads, yielding one entry per CDR3 protein. The sample yields 490,000 or so distinct CDR3 sequences, approximately 12% seen once. Trimming left V 2 bases short and J 2 bases short, with 13 bases between. This CDR3 comprises 16 residues. The germline V gene has CDR1 SGHVS and CDR2 FNYEAQ. The V call is TRBV7-6, the J call TRBJ2-1; the D gene is possibly TRBD2 (7 bases). The input for sequencing was PBMCs from the stem cell graft donor, taken from the stem cell graft. This sequence was found in a human donor who donated a stem cell graft to a child with combined immunodeficiency. The CDR3 bases are TGTGCCAGCAGCTTAAGGGGGAGGGTCCCCTACAATGAGCAGTTCTTC. Its protein is CASSLRGRVPYNEQFF. Variable domain in full (rest from reference TRBV7-6 and TRBJ2-1): GAGVSQSPRYKVTKRGQDVALRCDPISGHVSLYWYRQALGQGPEFLTYFNYEAQQDKSGLPNDRFSAERPEGSISTLTIQRTEQRDSAMYRCASSLRGRVPYNEQFFGPGTRLTVL.